This T cell receptor beta chain comes out of a study of regulatory T cells in long-lasting Graves disease. Overall study results and limits: TCR diversity was lower in persistent Graves' patients (versus newly diagnosed ones).

This clonotype was counted at least ten times. Its antigen is as yet unknown. Regarding time point: persistent/refractory GD, antithyroid drugs over 5 years with positive TRAb. The TCR library was made from RNA extracted from PBMCs. In germline, CDR1 is SNHLY, CDR2 FYNNEI. CDR3 length equals 15 residues. Trimming took 6 bases from V and 8 from J; bases not matched to a gene: 13. The TCR beta library used iRepertoire HTBI primers with Arm-PCR amplification of CDR3. TCRdb independently ran MiXCR on the multiplex PCR reads; one entry per CDR3 protein. The repertoire has about 430,000 distinct CDR3 sequences, about 21% of them found once; the top ten carry 13% to 15%.

The sample in question was peripheral blood mononuclear cells (PBMCs), obtained when the disease was refractory, from a patient treated with antithyroid drugs. This receptor was identified in a female donor with Graves disease. V gene TRBV2 combines with J gene TRBJ1-2; 9 nucleotides align to TRBD1. The CDR3 DNA follows: TGTGCCAGCAGCTTAACATCCGGACAGGGGAGCGGCTACACCTTC. Residues: CASSLTSGQGSGYTF.